This TCR beta chain was recovered during a study of cytomegalovirus exposure and HLA in healthy donors. The PCR made use of 60 Vbeta and 13 Jbeta primers. Only in-frame clones appear in the TCRdb table, and some are missing; sequencing was by immunoSEQ multiplex PCR. The sample records about 77,000 clones, approximately 80% being singletons. General study points: Most TCR sequences were uncommon, yet certain public TCRs appeared in many donors. Later analysis identified over 15,000 TCR beta sequences associated with HLA alleles, using a false discovery rate threshold of 0.05. Fewer than 200 TCR beta chains were listed as cytomegalovirus-associated.

The table lists this clone with a count of one. The antigen remains unidentified. V was clipped by 2 bases and J by 6 bases; unmatched bases: 3. Germline CDR1 is KGHSH and CDR2 is LQKENI. This CDR3 comprises 15 residues. The sample taken for sequencing was PBMCs. V gene TRBV18 combines with J gene TRBJ2-2; 10 nucleotides match TRBD1. This clonotype was sampled from a man aged 35 to 55 in good health and CMV-seronegative. CDR3 bases: TGTGCCAGCTCACCAACAGGACAGGGGGCCGGGGAGCTGTTTTTT. It translates to CASSPTGQGAGELFF.